Below, 27 T cell receptor beta chains from the same sample are listed, as sequenced in a study of identical twins. TCRdb analysed the 5' RACE reads with MiXCR anew, one entry per CDR3 protein. The sample comprises 1.5 million to 2 million distinct CDR3 sequences, roughly 35% of which are singletons, and about 0.3% rests with the top ten. Sequenced material: cord blood. The receptor source for this set is a newborn girl in good health.

The chain combines TRBV10-3 with TRBJ2-3, with TRBD2 matching over 16 bases. The V gene's germline CDR1 is ENHRY and CDR2 SYGVKD. J lost 4 bases, V lost 8 bases, and 3 bases had no gene match. This CDR3 region has 15 residues. The CDR3 loop reads CAIGTSGGAPDTQYF. CDR3 nucleotides: TGTGCCATCGGGACTAGCGGGGGGGCTCCAGATACGCAGTATTTT.

The rearrangement uses TRBV28 and TRBJ2-5; D tentatively reads TRBD1 or TRBD2 (5 bases each). CDR3 length: 15 residues. V lost 4 bases and J lost 3, with 15 bases in between. Germline V gives CDR1 MDHEN, CDR2 SYDVKM. CDR3 nucleotide sequence: TGTGCCAGCAGTTCTCGGGGCGAGCAAAAAGAGACCCAGTACTTC. Translation: CASSSRGEQKETQYF.

This clonotype appeared many times. The rearrangement joins TRBV29-1 to TRBJ1-5; a weak D match, TRBD1 (6 bases). Germline V gives CDR1 SQVTM, CDR2 ANQGSEA. CDR3 length equals 14 residues. Trimming shortened V by 4 bases and J by 0 bases, and 10 bases separated the two germline ends. The CDR3 reads CSVGAGDSNQPQHF. Written as DNA, the CDR3 is TGCAGCGTTGGGGCAGGGGATAGCAATCAGCCCCAGCATTTT.

The chain employs TRBV7-9 and TRBJ2-3; 7 bases are a match to TRBD2. Germline lookup yields CDR1 SEHNR and CDR2 FQNEAQ (reference sequence). This CDR3 is built from 16 residues. V shed 5 bases, J shed 0 bases, and the junction held 8 bases outside the gene matches. This chain's CDR3 is CASSPGTTPSTDTQYF. The CDR3 bases are TGTGCCAGCAGCCCAGGGACTACCCCTAGCACAGATACGCAGTATTTT.

V is TRBV10-3 and J is TRBJ1-3; D uncertain. The CDR3 runs 13 residues. Germline lookup yields CDR1 ENHRY and CDR2 SYGVKD. Trimming cost V 6 bases and J 1 base, with 7 bases left between them. The chain's CDR3 is CAISPTSGNTIYF. The CDR3 nucleotides are TGTGCCATCAGCCCCACATCTGGAAACACCATATATTTT.

The sample holds many counts of this clonotype. The V gene is TRBV20-1, the J gene TRBJ1-6; maybe TRBD1 (5 bases). V was clipped by 3 bases and J by 7 bases, with 7 bases between them. CDR1 and CDR2 from the germline V gene are DFQATT and SNEGSKA (reference sequence). The CDR3 spans 12 residues. CDR3 DNA sequence: TGCAGTGCTAGGGCAGGGAATTCACCCCTCCACTTT. Protein sequence: CSARAGNSPLHF.

The rearrangement links TRBV7-2 to TRBJ2-7; D is undetermined. The germline V and J ends were trimmed by 5 bases and 7 bases, with 15 bases remaining between them. The CDR3 length is 13 residues. Germline V gives CDR1 SGHTA, CDR2 FQGNSA. CDR3 in DNA: TGTGCCAGCAGCCCCCACACCACGGGTGAGCAGTACTTC. This sequence encodes CASSPHTTGEQYF. Using reference TRBV7-2 and TRBJ2-7 for the parts outside the CDR3, the full variable domain is GAGVSQSPSNKVTEKGKDVELRCDPISGHTALYWYRQSLGQGLEFLIYFQGNSAPDKSGLPSDRFSAERTGGSVSTLTIQRTQQEDSAVYLCASSPHTTGEQYFGPGTRLTVT.

The CDR3, as DNA: TGTGCCAGCCGAGGGCCAGACTATGGCTACACCTTC. Amino acids: CASRGPDYGYTF. The rearrangement links TRBV25-1 to TRBJ1-2, with unresolved D. The CDR3 is 12 residues long. The ends were cut back, 8 bases at V and 3 bases at J, with 10 bases in the middle. In germline, CDR1 is MGHDK, CDR2 SYGVNS.

A note on this clonotype: The junction departs from the called germline gene at one end, perhaps through a read error. The chain has TRBV9 and TRBJ2-3, with 11 positions matching TRBD1. The CDR3 has 18 amino acids. Looked up from germline, CDR1 is SGDLS and CDR2 is YYNGEE. CDR3 nucleotide sequence: TGTGCCAGCAGCGAAAATCCGGGACAGGGGGGACCCACAGGTACGCAGTATTTT. It encodes CASSENPGQGGPTGTQYF.

The rearrangement uses TRBV20-1 and TRBJ1-6; TRBD1 agrees at 10 bases. The length of the CDR3 is 14 residues. Germline CDR1 reads DFQATT; CDR2 reads SNEGSKA (reference sequence). The DNA for the CDR3 is TGCATTGCCCAGACAGGGGGCAGGAATTCACCCCTCCACTTT. This codes for CIAQTGGRNSPLHF.

The CDR3 DNA sequence: TGTGCCAGCAGGCTGGACGGGAACACTGAAGCTTTCTTT. Amino acids: CASRLDGNTEAFF. V is TRBV12-3 or TRBV12-4 and J is TRBJ1-1; D unclear. The CDR3 consists of 13 residues. The V end lost 6 bases, the J end lost 1 base, and 9 bases lay between the germline ends.

This clonotype was counted only a few times. The chain links TRBV6-1 to TRBJ2-1; D is possibly TRBD1 or TRBD2 (5 bases each). This CDR3 has 16 amino acids. V dropped 1 base and J dropped 6 bases, with 16 bases sitting between them. Germline lookup yields CDR1 MNHNS and CDR2 SASEGT. DNA of the CDR3: TGTGCCAGCAGTGAAGAGGGGCTAGTGGGGACCAATGAGCAGTTCTTC. Protein: CASSEEGLVGTNEQFF.

This clonotype appeared a few times. The V gene is TRBV24-1, the J gene TRBJ2-3; 8 bases line up with TRBD2. CDR1 and CDR2 from the germline V gene are KGHDR and SFDVKD. The CDR3 consists of 14 residues. Unmatched junction bases numbered 2, after V lost 4 bases and J lost 3 bases. The CDR3 nucleotides read TGTGCCACCAGTGAATCGGGGGGGACAGATACGCAGTATTTT. Its translation is CATSESGGTDTQYF.

This chain uses TRBV6-1 with TRBJ2-1; weak D call: TRBD2 (5 bases). The J call could be wrong; TRBJ2-7 is a better fit for the DNA end. The CDR3 spans 15 residues. The germline V gene has CDR1 MNHNS and CDR2 SASEGT. The CDR3 sequence is CASSEAGSSYNEQYF. CDR3 in DNA: TGTGCCAGCAGTGAAGCAGGGAGCTCCTACAATGAGCAGTACTTC.

This rearrangement joins TRBV27 to TRBJ2-7, with 14 positions matching TRBD2. In germline, CDR1 is MNHEY, CDR2 SMNVEV (reference sequence). This CDR3 region has 19 residues. With 2 bases clipped from V and 0 bases from J, the junction kept 9 bases outside the gene matches. CDR3 residues: CASSLEGTSGSPDSYEQYF. The CDR3 nucleotides read TGTGCCAGCAGTTTAGAGGGGACTAGCGGGAGCCCCGACTCCTACGAGCAGTACTTC.

On this clonotype: This may arise from a read error, as a much more abundant clone is one base away. The V call is TRBV28, the J call TRBJ2-5; 11 bases align to TRBD2. The J segment lost 0 bases and the V segment lost 6 bases, leaving 6 bases of the junction unmatched. The CDR3 covers 16 residues. CDR1 is MDHEN, CDR2 SYDVKM, per germline. CDR3 coding DNA: TGTGCCAGCAGCCGGACTAGCGGGTGGTACCAAGAGACCCAGTACTTC. Protein product: CASSRTSGWYQETQYF.

This clonotype was counted a few times. The J gene is TRBJ2-7, the V gene TRBV3-1, with D possibly TRBD2 on 6 matching bases. Trimming stripped 0 bases from V and 0 bases from J, with 15 bases between. This CDR3 spans 17 amino acids. Germline assignment: CDR1 LGHDT and CDR2 YNNKEL (reference sequence). CDR3 bases: TGTGCCAGCAGCCAAGACCTCGGGAGTTGGAGCTCCTACGAGCAGTACTTC. Its protein is CASSQDLGSWSSYEQYF.

This clonotype was seen a handful of times. The chain carries TRBV5-1 and TRBJ2-5, with a possible D match to TRBD2 (6 bases). The V gene lost 3 bases and the J gene lost 2 bases, with 11 bases spanning the gap. There are 14 residues in the CDR3. The V gene's germline CDR1 is SGHRS and CDR2 YFSETQ. The chain's CDR3 is CASSSPGTQETQYF. CDR3 nucleotides: TGCGCCAGCAGCTCGCCCGGGACTCAAGAGACCCAGTACTTC.

The chain combines TRBV19 with TRBJ2-3, with D perhaps TRBD1 (7 bases). The CDR3 consists of 16 residues. Germline values: CDR1 LNHDA, CDR2 SQIVND (reference sequence). Trimming took 4 bases from V and 3 from J, leaving 17 bases between them. The DNA of the CDR3 is TGTGCCAGTAGTACCCCGACAGGGAGGAGGACAGATACGCAGTATTTT. It is translated as CASSTPTGRRTDTQYF. Full variable domain (rest looked up from reference TRBV19 and TRBJ2-3): DGGITQSPKYLFRKEGQNVTLSCEQNLNHDAMYWYRQDPGQGLRLIYYSQIVNDFQKGDIAEGYSVSREKKESFPLTVTSAQKNPTAFYLCASSTPTGRRTDTQYFGPGTRLTVL.

This clonotype has only a few counts. The CDR3 loop is CASSYPWTTTDTQYF. The CDR3 region has the DNA TGTGCCAGCAGTTACCCATGGACCACCACAGATACGCAGTATTTT. The V and J genes are TRBV6-6 and TRBJ2-3; D unclear. Germline values: CDR1 MNHNY, CDR2 SVGAGI (reference sequence). The V and J ends lost 2 bases and 2 bases respectively, with 11 bases between them. This CDR3 has 15 residues.

This clonotype was seen once. This sequence joins TRBV5-5 and TRBJ2-7; D gene uncertain. CDR1 is SGHKS, CDR2 YYEKEE, per germline (reference sequence). This CDR3 spans 15 amino acids. V gave up 0 bases and J gave up 2 bases, with 12 bases separating them. CDR3 sequence reads: CASSLEGIGTYEQYF. The CDR3, as DNA: TGTGCCAGCAGCTTGGAAGGGATTGGGACCTACGAGCAGTACTTC.

This clonotype came up a few times. The chain carries TRBV2 and TRBJ1-1; 7 bases are a match to TRBD1. CDR1 is SNHLY, CDR2 FYNNEI, per germline. V trimming: 6 bases; J trimming: 1 base; junction bases outside the gene matches: 2. The CDR3 loop spans 13 amino acids. The CDR3 coding sequence is TGTGCCAGCAGGGGACAGAAGAACACTGAAGCTTTCTTT. Its protein is CASRGQKNTEAFF.

This clonotype has just a few counts. The V gene is TRBV5-1, the J gene TRBJ2-1; 7 bases map to TRBD2. V lost 2 bases and J lost 7; bases outside the gene matches: 6. Germline CDR1 is SGHRS and CDR2 is YFSETQ. CDR3 length: 14 residues. For the CDR3, the DNA is TGCGCCAGCAGCTTCGGAACGCGGGGGAATGAGCAGTTCTTC. It translates to CASSFGTRGNEQFF.

This rearrangement joins TRBV7-6 to TRBJ2-1; 7 bases line up with TRBD2. The CDR3 covers 15 residues. The germline CDR1 and CDR2 sequences are SGHVS and FNYEAQ. With V trimmed by 5 bases and J by 9 bases, 13 bases remained unmatched. The CDR3 loop is CASSPSGVSFPEQFF. The CDR3 DNA is TGTGCCAGCAGCCCAAGCGGGGTCTCGTTTCCTGAGCAGTTCTTC. The full variable domain, its missing parts supplied by reference TRBV7-6 and TRBJ2-1, is GAGVSQSPRYKVTKRGQDVALRCDPISGHVSLYWYRQALGQGPEFLTYFNYEAQQDKSGLPNDRFSAERPEGSISTLTIQRTEQRDSAMYRCASSPSGVSFPEQFFGPGTRLTVL.

The gene calls are TRBV6-6 and TRBJ1-1, with 10 positions matching TRBD1. Trimming took 5 bases from V and 4 from J; bases not matched to a gene: 7. CDR3 length equals 15 residues. CDR1 is MNHNY, CDR2 SVGAGI, per germline (reference sequence). The CDR3 bases are TGTGCCAGCAGTCTCCCGGGACAGGGGAGCACTGAAGCTTTCTTT. Translation: CASSLPGQGSTEAFF.

V is TRBV20-1 and J is TRBJ1-6; 8 bases are a match to TRBD1. The CDR3 has 13 residues. CDR1 and CDR2 from the germline V gene are DFQATT and SNEGSKA (reference sequence). The V and J ends lost 5 bases and 4 bases, in that order; junction bases with no gene match: 1. The CDR3 DNA reads as TGCAGTGCTGGACAGGGTTATAATTCACCCCTCCACTTT. Translation: CSAGQGYNSPLHF.

The rearrangement links TRBV20-1 to TRBJ1-5; D not resolved. There are 14 residues in the CDR3. Germline CDR1 and CDR2: DFQATT and SNEGSKA (reference sequence). V shed 1 base and J shed 3 bases, with 10 bases lying between them. CDR3 in amino acids: CSARADSFNQPQHF. Written as DNA, the CDR3 is TGCAGTGCTAGAGCGGATTCCTTCAATCAGCCCCAGCATTTT.